This TCR beta chain was sequenced for a study of control samples from healthy donors and cancer patients (dated by TCRdb to 2020 to 2022). The library was produced with the immunoSEQ multiplex PCR assay. TCRdb limited this immuneACCESS table to in-frame rearrangements with V and J called. A share of clones is missing; checked studies link under half to unresolved V genes, and the rest is unexplained. The sample data list more than 65,000 clones, and around 84% of these were observed just once. The top ten constitute over 12% of the sample. According to the germline V gene, CDR1 reads MNHEY and CDR2 reads SVGAGI. V is cut back by 6 bases and J by 4 bases, with 11 bases in the junction unmatched. Counted from cysteine to phenylalanine, this CDR3 has 15 amino acids. Only the CDR3 region is kept as DNA, spanning 45 bases read in frame from base 1. This clone was seen just once. It lacks a known antigen. No qualities accompany the bases; no much larger clone lies one base away.

Sequencing was done on a sample of blood. The rearranged segments are TRBV6-5 and TRBJ1-2, with 7 junctional bases fitting TRBD1. This TCR derives from a middle-aged man in good health. The CDR3 sequence is CASSYPVGQSYGYTF. The nucleotide sequence is given as TGTGCCAGCAGCTATCCCGTGGGACAGTCCTATGGCTACACCTTC.